The 5 T cell receptor beta chains below all came from one sample that was sequenced in a study of graft-versus-host responses after intestinal transplantation. Some clones are missing from TCRdb's copy, which holds only in-frame ones; the method was immunoSEQ multiplex PCR. The table has more than 12,000 clones, roughly 60% seen once. Intraepithelial and lamina propria lymphocytes were isolated from graft specimens. The sequencing used ileum tissue, collected 524 days after transplant. The receptors shown here come from a human patient who received an intestinal transplant, so some T cells may come from the graft donor.

The V gene is TRBV27, the J gene TRBJ2-1; a weak D match, TRBD2 (5 bases). V dropped 2 bases and J dropped 7 bases, with 9 bases sitting between them. This CDR3 is 13 amino acids long. Germline CDR1 reads MNHEY; CDR2 reads SMNVEV (reference sequence). CDR3 loop: CASSLSSANEQFF. CDR3 nucleotide sequence: TGTGCCAGCAGTTTAAGTAGCGCGAATGAGCAGTTCTTC.

V is TRBV7-9 and J is TRBJ1-2, with TRBD1 as a possible D gene (5 bases). This CDR3 spans 15 amino acids. V was clipped by 4 bases and J by 3 bases, with 15 bases between them. Germline lookup yields CDR1 SEHNR and CDR2 FQNEAQ (reference sequence). The chain's CDR3 is CASSSLASRDYGYTF. The CDR3 coding sequence is TGTGCCAGCAGCTCACTAGCTTCCAGGGACTATGGCTACACCTTC.

This rearrangement joins TRBV7-2 to TRBJ2-3, with 8 bases aligning to TRBD1. The CDR3 is 15 amino acids. J was trimmed by 5 bases and V by 5 bases; bases with no gene match: 9. The germline gives CDR1 SGHTA, CDR2 FQGNSA. DNA of the CDR3: TGTGCCAGCAGCCACACCGGACAGGGCGGAGATACGCAGTATTTT. Its protein product is CASSHTGQGGDTQYF.

The gene calls are TRBV19 and TRBJ2-7; D is unresolved. The CDR3 extends over 15 amino acids. The germline gives CDR1 LNHDA, CDR2 SQIVND (reference sequence). The V and J ends lost 1 base and 2 bases respectively, with 12 bases between them. The CDR3 nucleotides are TGTGCCAGTAGTATAGGGCGGAGCCTGCCCTACGAGCAGTACTTC. Amino acids: CASSIGRSLPYEQYF.

A remark on this clone: Germline and junction disagree at one end, which may indicate a read error. The rearrangement links TRBV6-5 to TRBJ2-7; 8 nucleotides match TRBD1. From germline, CDR1 is MNHEY and CDR2 SVGAGI. The CDR3 has 16 residues. DNA for the CDR3: TGTGCCAGCACTTACCAGGGGGCGCGGTGTCGCTACGAGCAGTACTTC. Its translation: CASTYQGARCRYEQYF.